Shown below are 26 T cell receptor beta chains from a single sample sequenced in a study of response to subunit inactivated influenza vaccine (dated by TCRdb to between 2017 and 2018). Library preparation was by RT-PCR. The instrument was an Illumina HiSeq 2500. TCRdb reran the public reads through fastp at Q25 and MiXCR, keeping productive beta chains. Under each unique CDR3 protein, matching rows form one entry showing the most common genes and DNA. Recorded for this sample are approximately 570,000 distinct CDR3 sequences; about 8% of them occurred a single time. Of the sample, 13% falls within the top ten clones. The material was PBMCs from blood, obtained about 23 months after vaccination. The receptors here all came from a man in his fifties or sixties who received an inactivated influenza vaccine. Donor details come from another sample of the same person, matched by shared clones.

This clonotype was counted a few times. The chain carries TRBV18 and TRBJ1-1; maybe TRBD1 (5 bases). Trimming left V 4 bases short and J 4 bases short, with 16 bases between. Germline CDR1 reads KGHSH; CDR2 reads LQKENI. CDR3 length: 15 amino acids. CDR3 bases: TGTGCCAGCTCACGCGGGGCTGTGATGGGCACTGAAGCTTTCTTT. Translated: CASSRGAVMGTEAFF.

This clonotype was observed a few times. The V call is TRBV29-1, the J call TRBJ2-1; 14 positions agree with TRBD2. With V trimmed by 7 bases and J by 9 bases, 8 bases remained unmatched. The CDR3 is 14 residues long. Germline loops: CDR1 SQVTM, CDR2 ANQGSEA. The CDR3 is CSAGTSGRFGEQFF. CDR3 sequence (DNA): TGCAGCGCAGGGACTAGCGGGAGATTTGGTGAGCAGTTCTTC.

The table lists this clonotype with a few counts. CDR3 in DNA: TGCGCCAGCCAGCTTAGCGGCTACAATGAGCAGTTCTTC. This sequence encodes CASQLSGYNEQFF. The V and J genes are TRBV5-1 and TRBJ2-1, with D possibly being TRBD2 (6 bases). Per the germline V gene, CDR1 is SGHRS and CDR2 is YFSETQ. Trimming shortened V by 7 bases and J by 3 bases, and 11 bases separated the two germline ends. This CDR3 comprises 13 residues.

CDR3 sequence (DNA): TGCGCCAGCAGCTCGGAGGCGCGGAATGAGCAGTTCTTC. It encodes CASSSEARNEQFF. The chain combines TRBV4-3 with TRBJ2-1; possible D gene TRBD2, 5 bases. Trimming removed 5 bases from V and 7 bases from J, with 12 bases in between. The CDR3 is made up of 13 amino acids. Per the germline V gene, CDR1 is LGHNA and CDR2 is YSLEER.

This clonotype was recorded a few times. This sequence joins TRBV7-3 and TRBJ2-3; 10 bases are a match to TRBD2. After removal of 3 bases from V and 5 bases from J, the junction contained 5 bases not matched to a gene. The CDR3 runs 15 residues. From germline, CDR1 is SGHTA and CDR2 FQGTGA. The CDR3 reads CASSLASGRGDTQYF. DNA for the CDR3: TGTGCCAGCAGCTTGGCTAGCGGGAGAGGAGATACGCAGTATTTT.

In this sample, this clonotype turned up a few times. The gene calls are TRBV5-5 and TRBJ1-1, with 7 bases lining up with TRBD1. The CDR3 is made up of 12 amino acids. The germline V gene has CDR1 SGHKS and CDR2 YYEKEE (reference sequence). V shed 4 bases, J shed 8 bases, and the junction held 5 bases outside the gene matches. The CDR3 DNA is TGTGCCAGCAGCCCCGACAGGGAAGAAGCTTTCTTT. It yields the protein CASSPDREEAFF.

The CDR3 DNA follows: TGCGCCAGCTGGGACACGTCAAACGAGCAGTACTTC. Protein product: CASWDTSNEQYF. The gene calls are TRBV5-1 and TRBJ2-7, with D possibly TRBD1 on 6 matching bases. In germline, CDR1 is SGHRS, CDR2 YFSETQ. The ends were cut back, 7 bases at V and 5 bases at J, with 13 bases in the middle. The CDR3 is 12 residues long.

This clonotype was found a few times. The CDR3 DNA reads as TGTGCCAGCAGGCCTAGCGGGGGGGGGCAGACCGGGGAGCTGTTTTTT. As protein: CASRPSGGGQTGELFF. The V call is TRBV7-2, the J call TRBJ2-2, with 12 nucleotides matching TRBD2. CDR1 is SGHTA and CDR2 is FQGNSA in the germline V gene. The CDR3 has 16 residues. After removal of 6 bases from V and 5 bases from J, the junction contained 7 bases not matched to a gene.

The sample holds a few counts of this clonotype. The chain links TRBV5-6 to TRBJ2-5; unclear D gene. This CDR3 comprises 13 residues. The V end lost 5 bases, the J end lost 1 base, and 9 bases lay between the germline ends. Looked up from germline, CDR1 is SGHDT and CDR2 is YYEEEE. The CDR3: CASRNAPQETQYF. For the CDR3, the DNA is TGTGCCAGCAGGAACGCCCCCCAAGAGACCCAGTACTTC. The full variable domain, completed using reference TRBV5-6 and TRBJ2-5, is DAGVTQSPTHLIKTRGQQVTLRCSPKSGHDTVSWYQQALGQGPQFIFQYYEEEERQRGNFPDRFSGHQFPNYSSELNVNALLLGDSALYLCASRNAPQETQYFGPGTRLLVL.

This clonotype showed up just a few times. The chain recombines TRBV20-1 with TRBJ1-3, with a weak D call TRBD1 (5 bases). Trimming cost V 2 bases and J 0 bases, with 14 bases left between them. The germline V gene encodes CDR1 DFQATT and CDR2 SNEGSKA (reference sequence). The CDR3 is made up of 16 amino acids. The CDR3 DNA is TGCAGTGCTAGAAAACCCCGGGGCGTCTCTGGAAACACCATATATTTT. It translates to CSARKPRGVSGNTIYF.

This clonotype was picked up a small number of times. The CDR3 DNA follows: TGTGCCAGCAGACCAACCCGCCGTTGGGAGCAGTACTTC. It yields the protein CASRPTRRWEQYF. The gene calls are TRBV6-1 and TRBJ2-7; no clear D. V was trimmed by 6 bases and J by 7 bases, leaving 16 bases between them. Germline-derived CDR1 and CDR2 are MNHNS and SASEGT. The CDR3 is 13 amino acids.

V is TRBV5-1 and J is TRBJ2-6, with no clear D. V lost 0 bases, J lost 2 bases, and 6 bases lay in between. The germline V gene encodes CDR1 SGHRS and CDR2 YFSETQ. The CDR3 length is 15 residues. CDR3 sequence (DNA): TGCGCCAGCAGCTTGGTTGGCACTGGGGCCAACGTCCTGACTTTC. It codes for CASSLVGTGANVLTF.

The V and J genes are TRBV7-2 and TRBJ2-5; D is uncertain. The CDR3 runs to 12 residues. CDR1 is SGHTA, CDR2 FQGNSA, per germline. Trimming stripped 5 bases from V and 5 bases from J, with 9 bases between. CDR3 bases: TGTGCCAGCAGCCCGTCCATGGAGACCCAGTACTTC. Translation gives CASSPSMETQYF.

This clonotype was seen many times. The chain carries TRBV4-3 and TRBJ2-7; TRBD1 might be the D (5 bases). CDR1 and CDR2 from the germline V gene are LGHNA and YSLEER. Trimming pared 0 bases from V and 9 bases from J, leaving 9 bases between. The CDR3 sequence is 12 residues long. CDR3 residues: CASSQDRAVQYF. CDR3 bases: TGCGCCAGCAGCCAAGACAGGGCCGTGCAGTACTTC.

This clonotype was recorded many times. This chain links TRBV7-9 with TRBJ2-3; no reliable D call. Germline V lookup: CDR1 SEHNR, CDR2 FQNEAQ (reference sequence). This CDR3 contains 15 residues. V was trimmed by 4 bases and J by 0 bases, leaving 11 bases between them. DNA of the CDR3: TGTGCCAGCAGCTCAGTGGCGATCAGCACAGATACGCAGTATTTT. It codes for CASSSVAISTDTQYF. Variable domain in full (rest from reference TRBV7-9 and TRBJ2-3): DTGVSQNPRHKITKRGQNVTFRCDPISEHNRLYWYRQTLGQGPEFLTYFQNEAQLEKSRLLSDRFSAERPKGSFSTLEIQRTEQGDSAMYLCASSSVAISTDTQYFGPGTRLTVL.

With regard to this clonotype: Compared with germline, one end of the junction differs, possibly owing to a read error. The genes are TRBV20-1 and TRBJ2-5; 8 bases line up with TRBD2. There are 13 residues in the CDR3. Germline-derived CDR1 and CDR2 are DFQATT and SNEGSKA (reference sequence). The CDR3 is CSASGRGQGTQYF. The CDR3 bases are TGCAGTGCTAGCGGGAGGGGCCAAGGGACCCAGTACTTC.

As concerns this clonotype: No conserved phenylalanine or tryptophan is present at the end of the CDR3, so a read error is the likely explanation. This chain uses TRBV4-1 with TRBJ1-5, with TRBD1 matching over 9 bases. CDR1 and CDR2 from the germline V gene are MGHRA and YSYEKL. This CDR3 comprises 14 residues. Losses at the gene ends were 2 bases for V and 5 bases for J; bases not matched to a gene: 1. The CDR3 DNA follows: TGCGCCAGCAGCCAAAGACAGGGGGATCAGCCCCAGCATTAT. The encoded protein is CASSQRQGDQPQHY.

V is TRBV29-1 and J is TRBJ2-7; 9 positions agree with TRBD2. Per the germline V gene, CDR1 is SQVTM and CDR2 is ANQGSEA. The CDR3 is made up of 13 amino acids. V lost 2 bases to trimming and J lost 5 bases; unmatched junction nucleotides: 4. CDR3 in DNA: TGCAGCGTTGAATCTCTAGCGGGGAACGAGCAGTACTTC. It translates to CSVESLAGNEQYF.

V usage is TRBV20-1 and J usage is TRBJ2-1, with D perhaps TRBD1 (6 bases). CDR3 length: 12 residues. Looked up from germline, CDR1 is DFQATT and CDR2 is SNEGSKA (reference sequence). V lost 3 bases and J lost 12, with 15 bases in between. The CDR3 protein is CSASDETGRQFF. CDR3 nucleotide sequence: TGCAGTGCTAGTGATGAGACAGGTCGGCAGTTCTTC.

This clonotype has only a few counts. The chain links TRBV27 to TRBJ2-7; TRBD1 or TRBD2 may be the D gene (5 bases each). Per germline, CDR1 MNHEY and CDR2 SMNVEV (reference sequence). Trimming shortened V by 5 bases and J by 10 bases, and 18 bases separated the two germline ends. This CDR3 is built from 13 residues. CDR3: CASSQGQGTLQYF. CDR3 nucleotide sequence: TGTGCCAGCAGTCAAGGACAAGGGACCCTTCAGTACTTC.

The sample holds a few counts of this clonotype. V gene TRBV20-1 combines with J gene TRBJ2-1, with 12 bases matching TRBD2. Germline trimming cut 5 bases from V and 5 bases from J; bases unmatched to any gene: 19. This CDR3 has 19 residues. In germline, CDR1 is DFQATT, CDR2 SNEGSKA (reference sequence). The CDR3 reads CSAPHTLAGGTFSHNEQFF. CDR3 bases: TGCAGTGCTCCGCACACACTAGCGGGGGGAACCTTTTCCCACAATGAGCAGTTCTTC.

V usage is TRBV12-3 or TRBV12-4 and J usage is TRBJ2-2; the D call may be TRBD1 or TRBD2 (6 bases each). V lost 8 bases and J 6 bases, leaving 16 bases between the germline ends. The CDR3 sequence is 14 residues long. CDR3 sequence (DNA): TGTGCCAGCGGGAGGACAGCAAATCCCGGGGAGCTGTTTTTT. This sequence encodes CASGRTANPGELFF.

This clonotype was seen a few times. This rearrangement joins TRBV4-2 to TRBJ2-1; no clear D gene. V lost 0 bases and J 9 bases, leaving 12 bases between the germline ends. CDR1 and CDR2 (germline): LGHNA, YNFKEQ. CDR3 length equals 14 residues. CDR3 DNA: TGTGCCAGCAGCCAAGATGGACCCAGCCGTGAGCAGTTCTTC. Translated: CASSQDGPSREQFF.

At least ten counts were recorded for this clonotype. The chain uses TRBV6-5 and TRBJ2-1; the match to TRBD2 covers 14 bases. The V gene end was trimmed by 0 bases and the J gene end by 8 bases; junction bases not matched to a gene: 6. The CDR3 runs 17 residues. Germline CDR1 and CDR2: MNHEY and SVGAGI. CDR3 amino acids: CASSYSAGLAGEDEQFF. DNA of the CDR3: TGTGCCAGCAGTTACTCGGCGGGACTAGCGGGGGAGGATGAGCAGTTCTTC.

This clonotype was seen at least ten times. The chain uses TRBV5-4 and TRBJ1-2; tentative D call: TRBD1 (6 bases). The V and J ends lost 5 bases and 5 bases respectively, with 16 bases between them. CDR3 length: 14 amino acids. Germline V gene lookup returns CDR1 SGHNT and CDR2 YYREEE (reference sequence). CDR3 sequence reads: CASSQEGRGYGYTF. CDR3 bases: TGTGCCAGCAGTCAGGAGGGCAGGGGTTATGGCTACACCTTC.

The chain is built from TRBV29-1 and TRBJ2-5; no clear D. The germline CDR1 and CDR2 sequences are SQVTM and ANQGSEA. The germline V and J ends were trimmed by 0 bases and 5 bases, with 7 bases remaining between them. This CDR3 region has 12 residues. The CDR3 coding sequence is TGCAGCGTTGAAGAGGCAAGTGAGACCCAGTACTTC. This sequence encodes CSVEEASETQYF. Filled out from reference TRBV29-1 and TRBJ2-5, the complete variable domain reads SAVISQKPSRDICQRGTSLTIQCQVDSQVTMMFWYRQQPGQSLTLIATANQGSEATYESGFVIDKFPISRPNLTFSTLTVSNMSPEDSSIYLCSVEEASETQYFGPGTRLLVL.